Here is one T cell receptor beta chain with its context. This record comes from a study of blood T cell repertoires in COVID-19. Study-wide background: Samples came from the United States, Italy and Spain, spanning acute and convalescent COVID-19. PBMCs, B-cell-depleted T cells, or T cells provided the cDNA or gDNA that made up the material.

The CDR3 runs 14 residues. Trimming removed 3 bases at V and 3 bases at J, with 12 bases between. Germline V gives CDR1 KGHSH, CDR2 LQKENI. Authors' analysis steps: Estimates of nucleated cell counts were drawn from the amplification of reference gene primers. Repertoires were generated with immunoSEQ multiplex PCR, while TCRdb's copy carries only in-frame clones and drops some. V and J calls and clone size come straight from that table; D and trimming were deduced from the DNA. Among some 120,000 clones listed, 84% were seen once. This receptor was taken from a woman under 40 who had recovered from COVID-19. Sequenced material: peripheral blood. The chain has TRBV18 and TRBJ2-7; D remains unclear. DNA of the CDR3: TGTGCCAGCTCACCCCTAGGAGAAGTCTACGAGCAGTACTTC. Translation gives CASSPLGEVYEQYF.